The 24 T cell receptor beta chains listed next were all sequenced from one sample in a study of blood T cells in healthy people across ages. It was with a sample-barcoded 5' primer and a J-beta primer mix that a second PCR of roughly 7 to 12 cycles was run. TCRdb reprocessed the 5' RACE reads via MiXCR and lists one record per CDR3 protein. Of about 1.8 million distinct CDR3 sequences in the sample, roughly 50% are singletons; the top ten hold around 2.1%. Sample: blood. Source of these receptors: a woman in her thirties or forties in good health.

V and J are TRBV25-1 and TRBJ1-1; TRBD1 aligns across 8 bases. The germline CDR1 and CDR2 sequences are MGHDK and SYGVNS. CDR3 length: 14 residues. V shed 8 bases and J 7 bases; nucleotides not matched to a gene: 12. The CDR3 spells CASARDRLMGEAFF. CDR3 sequence (DNA): TGTGCCAGCGCCAGGGACAGGCTGATGGGTGAAGCTTTCTTT.

V is TRBV10-3 and J is TRBJ2-3, with no clear D. The CDR3 totals 14 residues. Germline V gene sequence: CDR1 ENHRY, CDR2 SYGVKD. Trimming stripped 3 bases from V and 3 bases from J, with 10 bases between. CDR3 coding DNA: TGTGCCATCAGTGACGGAATAGCTACAGATACGCAGTATTTT. Its translation is CAISDGIATDTQYF.

This sequence joins TRBV20-1 and TRBJ1-1, with a tentative D call TRBD1 (5 bases). Trimming stripped 1 base from V and 1 base from J, with 22 bases between. The CDR3 is made up of 18 amino acids. CDR1 and CDR2 from the germline V gene are DFQATT and SNEGSKA (reference sequence). The CDR3 DNA reads as TGCAGTGCTAGAGTGGGCCCCACATCCTCAGGGCGGAACACTGAAGCTTTCTTT. Translation gives CSARVGPTSSGRNTEAFF.

The chain uses TRBV6-2 or TRBV6-3 and TRBJ2-7, with a tentative D call TRBD1 (7 bases). CDR3 length: 14 residues. The germline V gene encodes CDR1 MNHEY and CDR2 SVGEGT. V lost 6 bases, J lost 3 bases, and 15 bases lay in between. CDR3 amino acids: CASSAGQIIYEQYF. CDR3 bases: TGTGCCAGCAGCGCGGGACAGATTATCTACGAGCAGTACTTC.

V gene TRBV11-2 combines with J gene TRBJ1-1; D unclear. Trimming removed 2 bases from V and 1 base from J, with 5 bases in between. Germline-derived CDR1 and CDR2 are SGHAT and FQNNGV. The CDR3 is 13 residues long. In DNA, the CDR3 is TGTGCCAGCAGCTTAAACACGAACACTGAAGCTTTCTTT. This sequence encodes CASSLNTNTEAFF. Variable domain in full (rest from reference TRBV11-2 and TRBJ1-1): EAGVAQSPRYKIIEKRQSVAFWCNPISGHATLYWYQQILGQGPKLLIQFQNNGVVDDSQLPKDRFSAERLKGVDSTLKIQPAKLEDSAVYLCASSLNTNTEAFFGQGTRLTVV.

This clonotype was picked up a small number of times. The chain carries TRBV5-6 and TRBJ2-4; a weak D match, TRBD1 (6 bases). The last part of the DNA fits TRBJ2-7 better; the J call may be wrong. There are 13 residues in the CDR3. Germline CDR1 and CDR2: SGHDT and YYEEEE. The CDR3 reads CASNLQGSLEQYF. The DNA of the CDR3 is TGTGCCAGCAACCTACAGGGATCTCTCGAGCAGTACTTC.

This clonotype was seen only a few times. CDR3 sequence reads: CASSQDRAGGRVNEQFF. The CDR3, as DNA: TGCGCCAGCAGCCAAGATCGGGCAGGGGGCCGGGTAAATGAGCAGTTCTTC. The chain couples TRBV4-3 to TRBJ2-1; 8 bases are shared with TRBD1. CDR3 length: 17 residues. From germline, CDR1 is LGHNA and CDR2 YSLEER. Trimming at V came to 0 bases and at J to 7 bases, leaving 11 bases not matched to a gene.

Turning to this clonotype: A junction end diverges from the germline sequence, so it may reflect a read error. The J gene is TRBJ2-3, the V gene TRBV9, with D perhaps assigned TRBD1 or TRBD2 (6 bases each). There are 14 residues in the CDR3. Germline V gene lookup returns CDR1 SGDLS and CDR2 YYNGEE. The CDR3 DNA follows: TGTGCCAGCAGCGTAGGCGGGGACACAGATATGCAGTATTTT. It specifies CASSVGGDTDMQYF.

A few counts support this clonotype. V is TRBV28 and J is TRBJ2-7, with 8 bases aligning to TRBD2. CDR3 length: 15 amino acids. Germline CDR1 and CDR2: MDHEN and SYDVKM. Trimming removed 3 bases from V and 2 bases from J; junction bases left unmatched: 6. The CDR3 DNA is TGTGCCAGCAGTTTTAGGGCGGGGGGCGCCTACGAGCAGTACTTC. Amino acids: CASSFRAGGAYEQYF. Together with reference TRBV28 and TRBJ2-7, the CDR3 gives the full variable domain: DVKVTQSSRYLVKRTGEKVFLECVQDMDHENMFWYRQDPGLGLRLIYFSYDVKMKEKGDIPEGYSVSREKKERFSLILESASTNQTSMYLCASSFRAGGAYEQYFGPGTRLTVT.

The chain uses TRBV27 and TRBJ2-7; D unresolved. The CDR3 consists of 13 residues. Germline V gives CDR1 MNHEY, CDR2 SMNVEV (reference sequence). Trimming removed 8 bases at V and 2 bases at J, with 13 bases between. CDR3 nucleotide sequence: TGTGCCAGCGGAGAATCTTCTACCTACGAGCAGTACTTC. It yields the protein CASGESSTYEQYF.

This chain's CDR3 is CASSQQPGSNQPQHF. The CDR3, as DNA: TGTGCCAGCAGCCAGCAGCCGGGAAGCAATCAGCCCCAGCATTTT. V and J are TRBV3-1 and TRBJ1-5; D unresolved. In germline, CDR1 is LGHDT, CDR2 YNNKEL (reference sequence). The CDR3 spans 15 residues. Trimming took 3 bases from V and 1 from J, leaving 10 bases between them. Based on the CDR3 plus reference TRBV3-1 and TRBJ1-5, the full variable domain is DTAVSQTPKYLVTQMGNDKSIKCEQNLGHDTMYWYKQDSKKFLKIMFSYNNKELIINETVPNRFSPKSPDKAHLNLHINSLELGDSAVYFCASSQQPGSNQPQHFGDGTRLSIL.

The V gene is TRBV15, the J gene TRBJ2-1; perhaps TRBD2 as D (5 bases). CDR1 and CDR2 (germline): LNHNV, YYDKDF (reference sequence). The V gene lost 2 bases and the J gene lost 3 bases, with 8 bases spanning the gap. The CDR3 consists of 14 residues. This chain's CDR3 is CATSRPTNYNEQFF. The CDR3 DNA follows: TGTGCCACCAGCAGACCGACTAACTACAATGAGCAGTTCTTC.

The CDR3 here is CASRRPSGDNEQFF. DNA of the CDR3: TGTGCCAGCAGGCGACCGAGCGGCGACAATGAGCAGTTCTTC. The V gene is TRBV6-5, the J gene TRBJ2-1; perhaps TRBD2 as D (5 bases). From germline, CDR1 is MNHEY and CDR2 SVGAGI. There are 14 residues in the CDR3. V gave up 6 bases and J gave up 5 bases, with 14 bases separating them.

V and J are TRBV4-2 and TRBJ1-2; D perhaps matches TRBD1 (5 bases). Germline assignment: CDR1 LGHNA and CDR2 YNFKEQ. This CDR3 region has 15 residues. V was cut by 0 bases and J by 2 bases, with 10 bases left in between. CDR3 nucleotide sequence: TGTGCCAGCAGCCAAGATCAAAACAGGAACTATGGCTACACCTTC. This encodes CASSQDQNRNYGYTF.

Turning to this clonotype: At one boundary the junction diverges from the germline segment, which might be a read error. V gene TRBV25-1 combines with J gene TRBJ1-4; D call uncertain. CDR3 length equals 14 residues. Germline lookup yields CDR1 MGHDK and CDR2 SYGVNS. DNA for the CDR3: TGTGCCGGCAGTGAATCAGCGGCTAATGAAAAACTGTTTTTT. This sequence encodes CAGSESAANEKLFF. Supplemented by reference TRBV25-1 and TRBJ1-4, the full variable domain reads EADIYQTPRYLVIGTGKKITLECSQTMGHDKMYWYQQDPGMELHLIHYSYGVNSTEKGDLSSESTVSRIRTEHFPLTLESARPSHTSQYLCAGSESAANEKLFFGSGTQLSVL.

CDR3 in amino acids: CSAGRPLRAGNNEQFF. CDR3 nucleotide sequence: TGCAGTGCTGGAAGACCCTTAAGAGCGGGGAACAATGAGCAGTTCTTC. The chain couples TRBV20-1 to TRBJ2-1; 7 positions match TRBD2. This CDR3 has 16 amino acids. Unmatched junction bases numbered 15, after V lost 5 bases and J lost 5 bases. Germline lookup yields CDR1 DFQATT and CDR2 SNEGSKA (reference sequence).

V is TRBV18 and J is TRBJ2-4; possible D gene TRBD1, 6 bases. This CDR3 has 14 residues. The germline CDR1 and CDR2 sequences are KGHSH and LQKENI. V was shortened by 3 bases and J by 13 bases, with 19 bases between the two germline ends. The CDR3 DNA sequence: TGTGCCAGCTCACCTAGGACAGTTGAAACGGAACAGTACTTC. It encodes CASSPRTVETEQYF. The full variable domain, rest sourced from reference TRBV18 and TRBJ2-4, is NAGVMQNPRHLVRRRGQEARLRCSPMKGHSHVYWYRQLPEEGLKFMVYLQKENIIDESGMPKERFSAEFPKEGPSILRIQQVVRGDSAAYFCASSPRTVETEQYFGAGTRLSVL.

This chain connects TRBV5-1 to TRBJ2-5; TRBD2 matches at 9 bases. The CDR3 has 17 amino acids. Per germline, CDR1 SGHRS and CDR2 YFSETQ. Trimming took 0 bases from V and 2 from J; bases not matched to a gene: 8. CDR3 in amino acids: CASSLGGLAIPQETQYF. The CDR3, as DNA: TGCGCCAGCAGCTTGGGGGGACTAGCTATACCTCAAGAGACCCAGTACTTC.

This chain joins TRBV20-1 and TRBJ2-5; TRBD1 is a possible D gene (5 bases). The J call is in doubt because the DNA end fits TRBJ2-7 better. Germline V gene data show CDR1 as DFQATT and CDR2 as SNEGSKA (reference sequence). The CDR3 has 13 amino acids. The CDR3, as DNA: TGCAGTGCTCCAACTGACAGAGCCTACGAGCAGTACTTC. Translation gives CSAPTDRAYEQYF.

The rearrangement links TRBV5-1 to TRBJ2-7, with 8 positions matching TRBD1. The length of the CDR3 is 14 residues. The germline CDR1 and CDR2 sequences are SGHRS and YFSETQ. V lost 1 base and J lost 6; bases outside the gene matches: 6. CDR3: CASSLQDRVSEQYF. The CDR3 DNA is TGCGCCAGCAGCTTGCAGGACAGGGTCAGCGAGCAGTACTTC. The whole variable domain, filled in from reference TRBV5-1 and TRBJ2-7, reads KAGVTQTPRYLIKTRGQQVTLSCSPISGHRSVSWYQQTPGQGLQFLFEYFSETQRNKGNFPGRFSGRQFSNSRSEMNVSTLELGDSALYLCASSLQDRVSEQYFGPGTRLTVT.

The chain has TRBV7-2 and TRBJ2-1; 12 bases map to TRBD1. This CDR3 is built from 16 residues. J was trimmed by 8 bases and V by 5 bases; bases with no gene match: 10. Germline loops: CDR1 SGHTA, CDR2 FQGNSA. CDR3 nucleotide sequence: TGTGCCAGCAGCCCATCCTCCGGGACAGGGGGCTATGAGCAGTTCTTC. This sequence encodes CASSPSSGTGGYEQFF.

This chain joins TRBV20-1 and TRBJ2-4; 9 bases line up with TRBD1. The CDR3 sequence is 13 residues long. The V gene end was trimmed by 7 bases and the J gene end by 13 bases; junction bases not matched to a gene: 14. Per germline, CDR1 DFQATT and CDR2 SNEGSKA (reference sequence). DNA of the CDR3: TGCAGTGGACCGGGACAGGGCACGGGAGAGCAGTACTTC. Translation gives CSGPGQGTGEQYF.

The genes are TRBV9 and TRBJ1-2; D gene unclear. The V and J ends lost 0 bases and 5 bases respectively, with 11 bases between them. Germline V gene data show CDR1 as SGDLS and CDR2 as YYNGEE. The CDR3 runs 14 residues. Written as DNA, the CDR3 is TGTGCCAGCAGCGTAGATATAAATCGATATGGCTACACCTTC. Translating gives CASSVDINRYGYTF.

The chain joins TRBV20-1 to TRBJ2-7; 10 bases map to TRBD2. Germline V gene sequence: CDR1 DFQATT, CDR2 SNEGSKA (reference sequence). Losses at the gene ends were 6 bases for V and 3 bases for J; bases not matched to a gene: 11. CDR3 length: 15 amino acids. This CDR3 reads CSAVDPSGGHYEQYF. DNA for the CDR3: TGCAGTGCCGTCGACCCTAGCGGGGGACACTACGAGCAGTACTTC.